This T cell receptor beta chain comes out of a study of blood T cells in healthy people across ages. V lost 4 bases, J lost 13 bases, and 9 bases stayed unmatched. The CDR3 runs 13 residues. The germline CDR1 and CDR2 sequences are SGHTA and FQGNSA. Researchers isolated at least 7 million PBMCs per sample. The authors ran a second PCR of 7 to 11 cycles using a sample-barcoded 5' primer and a J-beta primer mix. A template-switch adaptor that had 12 random nucleotides put a tag on each cDNA molecule. A single record per CDR3 protein comes from TCRdb applying MiXCR to the 5' RACE reads. The sample carries about 670,000 distinct CDR3 sequences, around two fifths recorded once.

The receptor was isolated from a man of 80 years or more in good health. Sequenced input: blood. The gene calls are TRBV7-2 and TRBJ2-4; 8 bases fit TRBD1. This CDR3 reads CASSCQGAWEQYF. The CDR3 DNA follows: TGTGCCAGCAGCTGCCAGGGGGCGTGGGAGCAGTACTTC.